Listed here is a single TCR beta chain. The antigen is not known. This record belongs to a study of response to subunit inactivated influenza vaccine. Study findings and constraints: After each seasonal influenza vaccination, few new T cells are recruited, the authors suggested.

In TCRdb, the RT-PCR reads were re-called with MiXCR into one record per CDR3 protein. The repertoire has a few hundred thousand distinct CDR3 sequences, 22% of them found once; the top ten carry about 9.3%. Per germline, CDR1 MDHEN and CDR2 SYDVKM. This CDR3 spans 16 amino acids. V gave up 5 bases and J gave up 4 bases; unmatched junction bases: 10. The chain is built from TRBV28 and TRBJ1-2; 10 bases are a match to TRBD1. This clonotype was sampled from a man aged 45 to 70 who received an inactivated influenza vaccine. Material: PBMCs from blood, obtained approximately 22 months after vaccination. The CDR3 nucleotides read TGTGCCAGCAGTGCGCCCCGACAGGGGGCTGGCTATGGCTACACCTTC. This gives the protein CASSAPRQGAGYGYTF.